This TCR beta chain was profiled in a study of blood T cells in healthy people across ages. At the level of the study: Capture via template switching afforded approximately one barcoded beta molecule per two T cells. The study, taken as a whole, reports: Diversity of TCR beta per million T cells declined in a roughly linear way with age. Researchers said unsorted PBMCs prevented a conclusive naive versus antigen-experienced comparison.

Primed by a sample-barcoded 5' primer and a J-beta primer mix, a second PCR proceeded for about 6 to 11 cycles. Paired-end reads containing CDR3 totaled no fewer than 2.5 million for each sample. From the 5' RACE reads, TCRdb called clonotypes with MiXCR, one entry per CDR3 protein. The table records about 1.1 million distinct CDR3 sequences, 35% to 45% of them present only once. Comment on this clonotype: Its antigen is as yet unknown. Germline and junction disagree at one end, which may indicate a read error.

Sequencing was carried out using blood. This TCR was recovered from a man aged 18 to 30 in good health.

This CDR3 is CAGSYSQGSGNNEQFF. The CDR3 bases are TGTGCCGGCAGTTACTCGCAGGGGTCGGGGAACAATGAGCAGTTCTTC. V is TRBV6-6 and J is TRBJ2-7, with D perhaps TRBD1 (6 bases). The J call is uncertain, as TRBJ2-1 better fits the DNA end. In germline, CDR1 is MNHNY, CDR2 SVGAGI (reference sequence). The length of the CDR3 is 16 residues.